Listed below are T cell receptor beta chains from one sample, sequenced in a study of blood T cell repertoires in COVID-19. Assay: immunoSEQ multiplex PCR; the TCRdb copy retains only in-frame clones and omits some. The repertoire holds 250,000 or so clones, around nine tenths seen once, with roughly 0.92% in the top ten. The sequenced material came from peripheral blood. The origin of the receptors is a woman aged 40-49 years who had recovered from COVID-19. Each CDR3 is given with its conserved first and last residue. Each record gives: J gene, clone size, V gene, D gene, CDR3 protein, CDR3 DNA. The D gene is left open where the match is weak. Clone sizes are given selectively: once, few, many, or a class where the clone is expanded.

J: TRBJ2-1
size: .
V: TRBV7-9
D: TRBD2
CDR3: CASRYVAGENEQFF
DNA: TGTGCCAGTCGGTATGTGGCGGGGGAAAATGAGCAGTTCTTC

J: TRBJ2-2
size: .
V: TRBV24-1
D: .
CDR3: CATSDLRGNTGELFF
DNA: TGTGCCACCAGTGATTTGCGGGGGAACACCGGGGAGCTGTTTTTT

J: TRBJ2-2
size: .
V: TRBV4-2
D: TRBD1
CDR3: CASSQDPLGQGNTGELFF
DNA: TGTGCCAGCAGCCAAGATCCGTTGGGACAGGGGAACACCGGGGAGCTGTTTTTT

J: TRBJ2-5
size: .
V: TRBV3-1/TRBV3-2
D: TRBD2
CDR3: CASSLGTKETQYF
DNA: TGTGCCAGCAGCCTGGGGACTAAAGAGACCCAGTACTTC

J: TRBJ2-3
size: once
V: TRBV30
D: .
CDR3: CAWSWTGSGSERAQYF
DNA: TGTGCCTGGAGTTGGACCGGGAGCGGTTCGGAGCGGGCGCAGTATTTT

J: TRBJ1-1
size: .
V: TRBV27
D: .
CDR3: CASRPMDRSNTEAFF
DNA: TGTGCCAGCAGGCCAATGGACAGATCGAACACTGAAGCTTTCTTT

J: TRBJ2-1
size: .
V: TRBV10-3
D: TRBD2
CDR3: CAISEGASGSSNEQFF
DNA: TGTGCCATCAGTGAAGGGGCTAGCGGGAGTTCCAATGAGCAGTTCTTC

J: TRBJ2-1
size: .
V: TRBV28
D: TRBD2
CDR3: CASSLEGLGTSGRAHNEQFF
DNA: TGTGCCAGCAGTTTAGAGGGGCTAGGGACTAGCGGGAGGGCCCACAATGAGCAGTTCTTC

J: TRBJ1-5
size: .
V: TRBV7-8
D: TRBD1
CDR3: CASSSIGTGRDQPQHF
DNA: TGTGCCAGCAGCTCTATAGGGACAGGGCGGGATCAGCCCCAGCATTTT

J: TRBJ2-1
size: .
V: TRBV19
D: TRBD2
CDR3: CASSIAAGGRDEQFF
DNA: TGTGCCAGTAGTATAGCAGCGGGAGGTAGAGATGAGCAGTTCTTC

J: TRBJ2-5
size: .
V: TRBV19
D: TRBD2
CDR3: CASSIVLLLREGRETQYF
DNA: TGTGCCAGTAGTATCGTTCTCCTACTGCGGGAGGGCCGGGAGACCCAGTACTTC

J: TRBJ2-1
size: .
V: TRBV9
D: TRBD1
CDR3: CASGTEYNSEQFF
DNA: TGTGCCAGCGGGACAGAGTACAACAGTGAGCAGTTCTTC

J: TRBJ2-2
size: .
V: TRBV27
D: TRBD2
CDR3: CASSKGGSFNTGELFF
DNA: TGTGCCAGCAGCAAGGGAGGGTCTTTCAACACCGGGGAGCTGTTTTTT

J: TRBJ2-4
size: once
V: TRBV19
D: TRBD1
CDR3: CASSIDGTGSQNIQYF
DNA: TGTGCCAGTAGTATAGATGGGACAGGATCCCAAAACATTCAGTACTTC

J: TRBJ1-4
size: .
V: TRBV19
D: .
CDR3: CASSRQGLSNEKLFF
DNA: TGTGCCAGTAGTCGTCAGGGGCTATCCAATGAAAAACTGTTTTTT

J: TRBJ2-7
size: .
V: TRBV3-1/TRBV3-2
D: TRBD2
CDR3: CASSPEGLAGTYEQYF
DNA: TGTGCCAGCAGCCCGGAAGGGCTAGCGGGGACCTACGAGCAGTACTTC

J: TRBJ2-1
size: .
V: TRBV6-1
D: .
CDR3: CASSEVGAPTGGSYNEQFF
DNA: TGTGCCAGCAGTGAAGTCGGAGCACCGACAGGTGGGTCCTACAATGAGCAGTTCTTC

J: TRBJ1-6
size: .
V: TRBV19
D: TRBD1
CDR3: CASSSGGTGTSPLHF
DNA: TGTGCCAGTAGTTCCGGCGGGACAGGGACCTCACCCCTCCACTTT

J: TRBJ2-7
size: .
V: TRBV15
D: TRBD1
CDR3: CATSRDQGARTEQYF
DNA: TGTGCCACCAGCAGAGATCAGGGGGCAAGGACCGAGCAGTACTTC

J: TRBJ2-7
size: .
V: TRBV27
D: TRBD1
CDR3: CASRRTGLYEQYF
DNA: TGTGCCAGCAGACGGACAGGGCTCTACGAGCAGTACTTC

J: TRBJ2-1
size: few
V: TRBV19
D: TRBD2
CDR3: CASSYSGNRNEQFF
DNA: TGTGCCAGTAGTTATAGCGGGAATCGGAATGAGCAGTTCTTC

J: TRBJ1-5
size: .
V: TRBV2
D: .
CDR3: CASTEIRDQPQHF
DNA: TGTGCCAGCACTGAAATCAGGGATCAGCCCCAGCATTTT

J: TRBJ2-5
size: .
V: TRBV7-9
D: .
CDR3: CASIPWGGRETQYF
DNA: TGTGCCAGCATCCCGTGGGGGGGCCGAGAGACCCAGTACTTC

J: TRBJ2-5
size: .
V: TRBV3-1/TRBV3-2
D: TRBD1
CDR3: CASSQGWTGEETQYF
DNA: TGTGCCAGCAGCCAGGGCTGGACAGGGGAAGAGACCCAGTACTTC

J: TRBJ2-2
size: .
V: TRBV9
D: TRBD2
CDR3: CASSAELAGGPGTGELFF
DNA: TGTGCCAGCAGCGCGGAACTAGCGGGAGGGCCGGGAACCGGGGAGCTGTTTTTT

J: TRBJ1-1
size: .
V: TRBV10-2
D: .
CDR3: CASKGFQEGTEAFF
DNA: TGCGCCAGCAAAGGGTTTCAGGAGGGCACTGAAGCTTTCTTT

J: TRBJ1-2
size: .
V: TRBV3-1/TRBV3-2
D: .
CDR3: CASSQEDVSGDGYTF
DNA: TGTGCCAGCAGCCAAGAAGATGTCTCAGGGGATGGCTACACCTTC

J: TRBJ2-2
size: .
V: TRBV29-1
D: .
CDR3: CSGVTGGELFF
DNA: TGCAGCGGGGTCACGGGCGGGGAGCTGTTTTTT

J: TRBJ2-1
size: .
V: TRBV30
D: TRBD1
CDR3: CAWGTGNEQFF
DNA: TGTGCCTGGGGGACAGGTAACGAGCAGTTCTTC

J: TRBJ1-5
size: few
V: TRBV28
D: .
CDR3: CASSTGSSNQPQHF
DNA: TGTGCCAGCAGTACAGGTTCTAGCAATCAGCCCCAGCATTTT

J: TRBJ2-3
size: .
V: TRBV6-1
D: .
CDR3: CASSEGGGFSTDTQYF
DNA: TGTGCCAGCAGTGAGGGGGGAGGATTTAGCACAGATACGCAGTATTTT

J: TRBJ2-7
size: .
V: TRBV10-2
D: TRBD1
CDR3: CASSGQGTDDEQYF
DNA: TGCGCCAGCAGTGGCCAGGGGACAGACGACGAGCAGTACTTC

J: TRBJ2-1
size: .
V: TRBV5-4
D: TRBD2
CDR3: CASSLGLAGYNEQFF
DNA: TGTGCCAGCAGCTTAGGACTAGCGGGGTACAATGAGCAGTTCTTC

J: TRBJ2-1
size: .
V: TRBV5-1
D: TRBD2
CDR3: CASSFLAGIGINEQFF
DNA: TGCGCCAGCAGCTTTTTAGCGGGGATTGGGATAAATGAGCAGTTCTTC

J: TRBJ2-2
size: .
V: TRBV28
D: TRBD1
CDR3: CASSIGQAGELFF
DNA: TGTGCCAGCAGCATAGGACAGGCCGGGGAGCTGTTTTTT

J: TRBJ2-7
size: .
V: TRBV15
D: .
CDR3: CATSRVSVTDEQYF
DNA: TGTGCCACCAGCAGAGTTAGCGTTACCGACGAGCAGTACTTC

J: TRBJ1-2
size: .
V: TRBV11-1
D: TRBD1
CDR3: CASSSRQGYGYTF
DNA: TGTGCCAGCAGCTCCCGACAGGGGTATGGCTACACCTTC

J: TRBJ2-1
size: .
V: TRBV5-4
D: .
CDR3: CASSLPPGSYNEQFF
DNA: TGTGCCAGCAGCTTGCCCCCCGGGTCCTACAATGAGCAGTTCTTC

J: TRBJ2-6
size: .
V: TRBV18
D: .
CDR3: CASSPSYSGANVLTF
DNA: TGTGCCAGCTCACCATCGTACTCTGGGGCCAACGTCCTGACTTTC

J: TRBJ1-2
size: .
V: TRBV2
D: .
CDR3: CATQGEAYYGYTF
DNA: TGTGCCACGCAGGGTGAGGCATACTATGGCTACACCTTC

J: TRBJ1-1
size: .
V: TRBV13
D: .
CDR3: CASSPPLRAGTEAFF
DNA: TGTGCCAGCAGCCCACCCCTACGGGCGGGCACTGAAGCTTTCTTT

J: TRBJ1-3
size: many
V: TRBV4-1
D: .
CDR3: CASSQESIRVSGNTIYF
DNA: TGCGCCAGCAGCCAAGAATCTATCAGGGTTTCTGGAAACACCATATATTTT

J: TRBJ1-4
size: .
V: TRBV19
D: .
CDR3: CASRTLATNEKLFF
DNA: TGTGCCAGTAGGACACTTGCAACTAATGAAAAACTGTTTTTT

J: TRBJ1-1
size: few
V: TRBV7-9
D: .
CDR3: CASSSGSNTEAFF
DNA: TGTGCCAGCAGCTCCGGGTCGAACACTGAAGCTTTCTTT

J: TRBJ1-1
size: few
V: TRBV19
D: TRBD1
CDR3: CASSKETGTGNPEAFF
DNA: TGTGCCAGTAGTAAGGAGACCGGGACAGGGAACCCTGAAGCTTTCTTT